The 27 T cell receptor beta chains in this list originate from one sample, sequenced in a study of radiation and T cells in renal cell carcinoma. Treatment reported: treatment-naive control, cytoreductive nephrectomy. Sequencing used immunoSEQ multiplex PCR; TCRdb keeps in-frame clones, though not all of them. The repertoire holds 14,000 or so clones, with about 56% as singletons. The sequencing here drew on tumor tissue, taken from a patient whose treatment was nephrectomy without radiotherapy. These TCRs come from a man aged 45-60 years with renal cell carcinoma.

The rearrangement uses TRBV7-7 and TRBJ2-4; tentative D call: TRBD1 (6 bases). V lost 1 base, J lost 6 bases, and 10 bases lay in between. Looked up from germline, CDR1 is SSHAT and CDR2 is FNYEAQ (reference sequence). This CDR3 comprises 14 residues. The chain's CDR3 is CASSLDREGNIQYF. The CDR3 bases are TGTGCCAGCAGCTTAGACAGGGAAGGAAACATTCAGTACTTC. Variable domain in full (rest from reference TRBV7-7 and TRBJ2-4): GAGVSQSPRYKVTKRGQDVTLRCDPISSHATLYWYQQALGQGPEFLTYFNYEAQPDKSGLPSDRFSAERPEGSISTLTIQRTEQRDSAMYRCASSLDREGNIQYFGAGTRLSVL.

The J gene is TRBJ2-7, the V gene TRBV19; possibly TRBD1 for D (6 bases). V was shortened by 3 bases and J by 6 bases, with 18 bases between the two germline ends. The germline gives CDR1 LNHDA, CDR2 SQIVND (reference sequence). The CDR3 totals 15 residues. Here the CDR3 reads CASSMGSGVTSEQYF. The DNA for the CDR3 is TGTGCCAGTAGTATGGGTTCAGGGGTTACCTCCGAGCAGTACTTC.

The chain couples TRBV30 to TRBJ1-5, with a possible D match to TRBD1 (5 bases). Germline V gene data show CDR1 as GTSNPN and CDR2 as SVGIG (reference sequence). The CDR3 extends over 14 amino acids. V was trimmed by 4 bases and J by 0 bases, leaving 10 bases between them. The CDR3 is CAWKGRGSNQPQHF. The CDR3 region has the DNA TGTGCCTGGAAGGGTAGGGGTAGCAATCAGCCCCAGCATTTT.

This chain links TRBV11-3 with TRBJ1-1; 10 nucleotides align to TRBD1. This CDR3 spans 14 amino acids. Unmatched junction bases numbered 7, after V lost 5 bases and J lost 7 bases. Germline CDR1 reads SGHNT; CDR2 reads YENEEA. This CDR3 is CASSVDRGQGEAFF. CDR3 coding DNA: TGTGCCAGCAGCGTCGACAGGGGGCAGGGTGAAGCTTTCTTT.

This clone appeared a few times. The chain has TRBV10-2 and TRBJ1-1; 7 bases fit TRBD1. CDR3 size: 11 residues. Looked up from germline, CDR1 is WSHSY and CDR2 is SAAADI. The ends lost 4 bases at V and 12 bases at J; junction bases unmatched: 5. For the CDR3, the DNA is TGCGCCAGCAGTGCCACAGGGGAAACTTTCTTT. Encoded protein: CASSATGETFF.

This clone is medium-sized by share. The V gene is TRBV9, the J gene TRBJ2-3; 9 positions match TRBD2. This CDR3 region has 17 residues. CDR1 SGDLS and CDR2 YYNGEE come from the germline V gene. Losses at the gene ends were 0 bases for V and 0 bases for J; bases not matched to a gene: 5. CDR3 bases: TGTGCCAGCAGCGTAGGTGCTAGCGGGGAGAGCACAGATACGCAGTATTTT. Protein: CASSVGASGESTDTQYF. The full variable domain, completed using reference TRBV9 and TRBJ2-3, is DSGVTQTPKHLITATGQRVTLRCSPRSGDLSVYWYQQSLDQGLQFLIQYYNGEERAKGNILERFSAQQFPDLHSELNLSSLELGDSALYFCASSVGASGESTDTQYFGPGTRLTVL.

The chain has TRBV4-1 and TRBJ2-3; 15 bases match TRBD2. Germline values: CDR1 MGHRA, CDR2 YSYEKL. There are 17 residues in the CDR3. V was clipped by 4 bases and J by 5 bases; unmatched bases: 7. CDR3 sequence reads: CASSRGLAGGRVDTQYF. The CDR3 DNA reads TGCGCCAGCAGCCGAGGACTAGCGGGGGGGCGGGTAGATACGCAGTATTTT.

The genes are TRBV2 and TRBJ1-5; D is unresolved. Deletions cut 0 bases from V and 4 bases from J, with 4 bases between. This CDR3 comprises 13 residues. Per the germline V gene, CDR1 is SNHLY and CDR2 is FYNNEI. CDR3 DNA: TGTGCCAGCAGTGAAGCAGAGAATCAGCCCCAGCATTTT. Translating it yields CASSEAENQPQHF.

Judged by abundance, this clone is medium-sized. This chain joins TRBV7-9 and TRBJ1-1; TRBD1 is a possible D gene (6 bases). Looked up from germline, CDR1 is SEHNR and CDR2 is FQNEAQ (reference sequence). There are 16 residues in the CDR3. V lost 5 bases, J lost 0 bases, and 16 bases lay in between. The CDR3 loop is CASSPRPGQLNTEAFF. CDR3 bases: TGTGCCAGCAGCCCACGACCCGGACAGTTGAACACTGAAGCTTTCTTT.

The sample holds a few counts of this clone. This chain connects TRBV7-9 to TRBJ2-2; tentative D call: TRBD2 (5 bases). Between the trimmed V and J ends, which lost 0 bases and 5 bases, there was a span of 10 bases. The CDR3 covers 15 residues. Germline V gene lookup returns CDR1 SEHNR and CDR2 FQNEAQ (reference sequence). This chain's CDR3 is CASSLAQAGTGELFF. The CDR3 DNA is TGTGCCAGCAGCTTAGCGCAGGCGGGTACCGGGGAGCTGTTTTTT.

The gene calls are TRBV2 and TRBJ1-5, with no clear D. In germline, CDR1 is SNHLY, CDR2 FYNNEI. The germline V and J ends were trimmed by 5 bases and 4 bases, with 6 bases remaining between them. This CDR3 is built from 12 residues. The CDR3 coding sequence is TGTGCCAGCAGTCTACAAAATCAGCCCCAGCATTTT. Translated: CASSLQNQPQHF. Together with reference TRBV2 and TRBJ1-5, the CDR3 gives the full variable domain: EPEVTQTPSHQVTQMGQEVILRCVPISNHLYFYWYRQILGQKVEFLVSFYNNEISEKSEIFDDQFSVERPDGSNFTLKIRSTKLEDSAMYFCASSLQNQPQHFGDGTRLSIL.

This rearrangement joins TRBV27 to TRBJ1-1; D is ambiguous. V was shortened by 8 bases and J by 4 bases, with 14 bases between the two germline ends. CDR3 length: 13 amino acids. Germline V gene sequence: CDR1 MNHEY, CDR2 SMNVEV (reference sequence). This chain's CDR3 is CASAASEGTEAFF. Here the CDR3 DNA reads TGTGCCAGCGCTGCGAGCGAGGGCACTGAAGCTTTCTTT.

The chain recombines TRBV7-7 with TRBJ2-7, with a weak D call TRBD1 (6 bases). In germline, CDR1 is SSHAT, CDR2 FNYEAQ (reference sequence). The CDR3 totals 14 residues. Trimming removed 5 bases from V and 6 bases from J, with 17 bases in between. CDR3 residues: CASSPSDTGTEQYF. As DNA, the CDR3 is TGTGCCAGCAGCCCTTCAGATACAGGGACCGAGCAGTACTTC.

This clone was seen a few times. The chain employs TRBV4-1 and TRBJ2-1; D is uncertain. CDR3 length equals 18 residues. CDR1 and CDR2 from the germline V gene are MGHRA and YSYEKL. Trimming left V 1 base short and J 4 bases short, with 20 bases between. The DNA for the CDR3 is TGCGCCAGCAGCCAAGGGGCAGATCTTCCTGCTGATTACAATGAGCAGTTCTTC. It encodes CASSQGADLPADYNEQFF.

This chain uses TRBV9 with TRBJ2-3, with D perhaps TRBD2 (5 bases). This CDR3 is 16 amino acids long. Germline V gene lookup returns CDR1 SGDLS and CDR2 YYNGEE. V was pared by 0 bases and J by 0 bases, with 11 bases between. The CDR3 DNA reads TGTGCCAGCAGCGTAGCTGGCGGGTCTAGCACAGATACGCAGTATTTT. Its translation is CASSVAGGSSTDTQYF. Using reference TRBV9 and TRBJ2-3 for the parts outside the CDR3, the full variable domain is DSGVTQTPKHLITATGQRVTLRCSPRSGDLSVYWYQQSLDQGLQFLIQYYNGEERAKGNILERFSAQQFPDLHSELNLSSLELGDSALYFCASSVAGGSSTDTQYFGPGTRLTVL.

This chain links TRBV6-1 with TRBJ2-1, with D tentatively TRBD2 (6 bases). CDR1 MNHNS and CDR2 SASEGT come from the germline V gene. The CDR3 sequence is 14 residues long. CDR3 loop: CASGTRGAFNEQFF. The CDR3 bases are TGTGCGTCAGGGACGCGGGGCGCATTCAATGAGCAGTTCTTC.

V and J are TRBV19 and TRBJ2-7, with D perhaps TRBD1 or TRBD2 (5 bases each). V dropped 7 bases and J dropped 0 bases, with 13 bases sitting between them. The CDR3 runs 14 residues. Germline CDR1 reads LNHDA; CDR2 reads SQIVND (reference sequence). CDR3 coding DNA: TGTGCCAGTAACCCCGCCGGGGCCTCCTACGAGCAGTACTTC. Translation gives CASNPAGASYEQYF.

This chain connects TRBV5-1 to TRBJ2-7, with D perhaps being TRBD1 or TRBD2 (5 bases each). The CDR3 loop spans 15 amino acids. Looked up from germline, CDR1 is SGHRS and CDR2 is YFSETQ. Between the trimmed V and J ends, which lost 4 bases and 3 bases, there was a span of 17 bases. CDR3 nucleotides: TGCGCCAGCAGCCGTACTAGTGGGGCTAACTACGAGCAGTACTTC. Translating gives CASSRTSGANYEQYF.

By its share, this clone is medium-sized. The J gene is TRBJ2-1, the V gene TRBV6-1; 9 bases are shared with TRBD2. The V gene end was trimmed by 1 base and the J gene end by 6 bases; junction bases not matched to a gene: 4. The CDR3 length is 15 residues. Germline V lookup: CDR1 MNHNS, CDR2 SASEGT. Here the CDR3 DNA reads TGTGCCAGCAGTGAAGGAGGTAGCGGGGGCAATGAGCAGTTCTTC. Translation gives CASSEGGSGGNEQFF.

This rearrangement joins TRBV4-1 to TRBJ2-7; 8 nucleotides line up with TRBD1. The CDR3 loop spans 17 amino acids. CDR1 and CDR2 from the germline V gene are MGHRA and YSYEKL. V gave up 1 base and J gave up 3 bases; unmatched junction bases: 11. CDR3 protein: CASSQVRTGYLFYEQYF. The CDR3 DNA reads TGCGCCAGCAGCCAAGTTAGGACAGGGTACCTTTTCTACGAGCAGTACTTC.

The genes are TRBV29-1 and TRBJ1-4; D gene ambiguous. V lost 3 bases and J 2 bases, leaving 7 bases between the germline ends. The length of the CDR3 is 13 residues. Germline V lookup: CDR1 SQVTM, CDR2 ANQGSEA. The CDR3 DNA sequence: TGCAGCGTTGAGTCGGACACTAATGAAAAACTGTTTTTT. It codes for CSVESDTNEKLFF.

The CDR3 is CASSLQPSLAYEQYF. The CDR3 region has the DNA TGTGCCAGCAGCCTTCAGCCTTCATTAGCCTACGAGCAGTACTTC. This rearrangement joins TRBV6-1 to TRBJ2-5; no clear D. The DNA end favors TRBJ2-7, so the J call may be wrong. This CDR3 region has 15 residues. Germline V CDR1 and CDR2: MNHNS, SASEGT.

The V and J genes are TRBV30 and TRBJ1-6; 9 nucleotides agree with TRBD1. The CDR3 consists of 15 residues. With V trimmed by 1 base and J by 10 bases, 8 bases remained unmatched. From germline, CDR1 is GTSNPN and CDR2 SVGIG (reference sequence). The CDR3 nucleotides read TGTGCCTGGAGTGGCGCTGGGACAGGGAAATCACCCCTCCACTTT. As protein: CAWSGAGTGKSPLHF.

This chain uses TRBV10-2 with TRBJ1-5; TRBD1 matches at 7 bases. V lost 6 bases and J lost 8; bases outside the gene matches: 7. Germline-derived CDR1 and CDR2 are WSHSY and SAAADI. This CDR3 is 13 amino acids long. The CDR3 nucleotides read TGCGCCAGCAGGGGACAGCGATCGGAGCCCCAGCATTTT. Residues: CASRGQRSEPQHF.

The V gene is TRBV6-5, the J gene TRBJ1-2; no definite D call. The CDR3 runs 13 residues. The V gene lost 6 bases and the J gene lost 2 bases, with 10 bases spanning the gap. Per germline, CDR1 MNHEY and CDR2 SVGAGI. The CDR3 bases are TGTGCCAGCAGAGACCCAGTAAACTATGGCTACACCTTC. Encoded protein: CASRDPVNYGYTF.

The V gene is TRBV5-1, the J gene TRBJ1-2, with 9 bases aligning to TRBD1. Germline trimming cut 4 bases from V and 8 bases from J; bases unmatched to any gene: 6. CDR3 length equals 13 residues. Germline CDR1 is SGHRS and CDR2 is YFSETQ. CDR3: CASSPRTGDGYTF. CDR3 bases: TGCGCCAGCAGCCCGCGGACAGGGGACGGCTACACCTTC.

The V gene is TRBV7-2, the J gene TRBJ2-3, with D possibly being TRBD2 (5 bases). The CDR3 consists of 19 residues. Germline assignment: CDR1 SGHTA and CDR2 FQGNSA. Trimming removed 2 bases at V and 6 bases at J, with 27 bases between. This CDR3 is CASSLFSPHVGPSGDTQYF. As DNA, the CDR3 is TGTGCCAGCAGCTTATTTTCGCCCCACGTGGGTCCGTCGGGGGATACGCAGTATTTT.